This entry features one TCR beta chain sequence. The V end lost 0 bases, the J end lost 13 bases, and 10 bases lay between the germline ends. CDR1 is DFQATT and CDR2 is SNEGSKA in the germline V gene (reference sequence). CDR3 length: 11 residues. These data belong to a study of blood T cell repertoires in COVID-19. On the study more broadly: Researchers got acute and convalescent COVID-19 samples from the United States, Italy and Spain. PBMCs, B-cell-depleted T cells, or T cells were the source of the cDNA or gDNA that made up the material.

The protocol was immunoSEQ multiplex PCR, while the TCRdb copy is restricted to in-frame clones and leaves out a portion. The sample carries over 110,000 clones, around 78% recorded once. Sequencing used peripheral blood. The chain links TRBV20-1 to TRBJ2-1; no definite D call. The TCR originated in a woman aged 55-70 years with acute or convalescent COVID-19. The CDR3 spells CSARDRLPQFF. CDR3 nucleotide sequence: TGCAGTGCTAGAGATCGACTTCCTCAGTTCTTC.